Listed below are T cell receptor beta chains from one sample, sequenced in a study of T-cell reconstitution after alpha-beta-depleted transplantation in children. TCRdb used MiXCR to reprocess the PCR reads, holding one entry per CDR3 protein. The table lists about 460,000 distinct CDR3 sequences, about an eighth of them singletons. The sample was PBMCs from the stem cell graft donor, taken from the stem cell graft. The receptors shown here come from a human donor who donated a stem cell graft to a child with combined immunodeficiency. The CDR3 runs from the conserved cysteine through the conserved F or W. D genes are given only for firm matches. The listing skips clone size in some rows; elsewhere it reads once, few, many or a size class.

v_call	j_call	d_call	clone_size	cdr3_aa	cdr3_nt
TRBV18	TRBJ2-6	NA	few	CASSPPTQDVSGANVLTF	TGTGCCAGCTCACCACCCACACAGGATGTCTCTGGGGCCAACGTCCTGACTTTC
TRBV5-1	TRBJ2-1	TRBD2	few	CASSLVLAGSYEQFF	TGCGCCAGCAGCTTGGTTCTAGCGGGGAGCTATGAGCAGTTCTTC
TRBV29-1	TRBJ2-7	NA	few	CSVEGRWPSYEQYF	TGCAGCGTTGAAGGCAGATGGCCCTCCTACGAGCAGTACTTC
TRBV3-1	TRBJ2-3	NA	few	CASSPSAPWPDTQYF	TGTGCCAGCAGCCCTTCCGCACCTTGGCCAGATACGCAGTATTTT
TRBV29-1	TRBJ2-2	NA	many	CSAYTGELFF	TGCAGCGCTTACACCGGGGAGCTGTTTTTT
TRBV15	TRBJ2-7	NA	NA	CATSSEGTAREQYF	TGTGCCACCAGCAGTGAGGGGACGGCTAGAGAGCAGTACTTC
TRBV5-1	TRBJ1-5	NA	NA	CASSLSPGQPQHF	TGCGCCAGCAGCTTGTCTCCTGGGCAGCCCCAGCATTTT
TRBV2	TRBJ2-4	TRBD1	NA	CASSDPGQVAKNIQYF	TGTGCCAGCAGCGATCCGGGACAGGTGGCCAAAAACATTCAGTACTTC
TRBV29-1	TRBJ2-7	NA	many	CSVVVLGEQYF	TGCAGCGTTGTGGTTTTGGGAGAGCAGTACTTC
TRBV6-2/TRBV6-3	TRBJ2-7	TRBD2	many	CASSPREAGPYEQYF	TGTGCCAGCAGCCCCCGGGAAGCGGGGCCCTACGAGCAGTACTTC
TRBV7-9	TRBJ1-2	NA	once	CASDWGGMGTPNYGYTF	TGTGCCAGCGACTGGGGGGGGATGGGGACGCCTAACTATGGCTACACCTTC
TRBV7-9	TRBJ2-7	NA	many	CASSLRGDYEQYF	TGTGCCAGCAGCTTAAGGGGGGACTACGAGCAGTACTTC
TRBV12-3/TRBV12-4	TRBJ2-1	TRBD1	few	CATKEGQRNNEQFF	TGTGCCACCAAAGAGGGACAGCGAAACAATGAGCAGTTCTTC
TRBV27	TRBJ1-2	NA	many	CASRNNYGYTF	TGTGCCAGCAGGAATAACTATGGCTACACCTTC
TRBV6-2/TRBV6-3	TRBJ2-5	NA	few	CASTQGRGSQETQYF	TGTGCCAGCACGCAGGGCAGGGGATCCCAAGAGACCCAGTACTTC
TRBV6-5	TRBJ2-1	NA	few	CASRIGGEQFF	TGTGCCAGCAGAATAGGGGGTGAGCAGTTCTTC
TRBV10-3	TRBJ1-5	TRBD1	many	CATGQGASSNQPQHF	TGTGCCACAGGACAGGGGGCGAGTAGCAATCAGCCCCAGCATTTT
TRBV3-1	TRBJ1-4	NA	NA	CASSQDRSSAAGKLFF	TGTGCCAGCAGCCAAGATCGGTCATCAGCGGCGGGAAAACTGTTTTTT
TRBV18	TRBJ2-7	TRBD2	NA	CASSPQRGASYEQYF	TGTGCCAGCTCACCTCAGCGGGGGGCCTCCTACGAGCAGTACTTC
TRBV29-1	TRBJ1-1	NA	NA	CSVEDLYSGEMNTEAFF	TGCAGCGTTGAAGATCTTTATAGCGGGGAGATGAACACTGAAGCTTTCTTT
TRBV20-1	TRBJ2-5	TRBD2	few	CSARQVAGEGMETQYF	TGCAGTGCTAGACAGGTAGCGGGAGAGGGAATGGAGACCCAGTACTTC
TRBV12-3/TRBV12-4	TRBJ2-2	NA	many	CASSFLVGTGELFF	TGTGCCAGCAGTTTTTTAGTGGGCACCGGGGAGCTGTTTTTT
TRBV9	TRBJ2-1	TRBD2	few	CASNGGSSYNEQFF	TGTGCCAGCAACGGGGGGAGCTCCTACAATGAGCAGTTCTTC
TRBV12-3/TRBV12-4	TRBJ2-5	TRBD2	few	CASSLAGKQETQYF	TGTGCCAGCAGCCTAGCGGGGAAACAAGAGACCCAGTACTTC
TRBV7-2	TRBJ2-3	TRBD2	few	CASSPTGLATDTQYF	TGTGCCAGCAGCCCTACGGGACTAGCCACAGATACGCAGTATTTT
TRBV7-8	TRBJ2-1	NA	NA	CASSLVGISNEQFF	TGTGCCAGCAGTCTAGTGGGTATAAGCAATGAGCAGTTCTTC
TRBV7-8	TRBJ1-1	NA	few	CASSPAEGSTEAFF	TGTGCCAGCAGCCCGGCTGAGGGCTCCACTGAAGCTTTCTTT
TRBV5-1	TRBJ1-4	NA	few	CASSVNSLATNEKLFF	TGCGCCAGCAGCGTGAACTCTTTAGCAACTAATGAAAAACTGTTTTTT
TRBV12-3/TRBV12-4	TRBJ2-5	TRBD2	few	CASSLALGLAGETQYF	TGTGCCAGCAGTTTAGCCCTCGGACTAGCTGGAGAGACCCAGTACTTC
TRBV11-1	TRBJ2-7	NA	NA	CASSLLGSQQYF	TGTGCCAGCAGCTTGTTAGGGAGTCAGCAGTACTTC
TRBV4-2	TRBJ2-1	NA	NA	CASSPGPLDSYNEQFF	TGTGCCAGCAGCCCGGGCCCTCTTGATTCCTACAATGAGCAGTTCTTC
TRBV6-5	TRBJ2-1	NA	few	CASRTIGQYNEQFF	TGTGCCAGCCGTACAATAGGGCAGTACAATGAGCAGTTCTTC
TRBV24-1	TRBJ2-1	TRBD2	many	CATGGGLAGISYNEQFF	TGTGCCACCGGGGGAGGACTAGCGGGAATCTCCTACAATGAGCAGTTCTTC
TRBV6-1	TRBJ2-2	TRBD1	NA	CASNSGTVNTGELFF	TGTGCCAGCAACTCCGGGACAGTCAACACCGGGGAGCTGTTTTTT